The 15 T cell receptor beta chains below all came from one sample that was sequenced in a study. Using its own MiXCR run on the 5' RACE reads, TCRdb lists one record per CDR3 protein. The repertoire holds about 34,000 distinct CDR3 sequences, with 26% as singletons. Sequenced: naive CD4+ T cells sorted from a lymph node. Sample subset: naive CD4+ T cells, CD4+CD45RA+CD25-. The receptors were sampled from a female donor with breast cancer.

This clonotype was detected many times. This chain connects TRBV20-1 to TRBJ1-3, with 7 nucleotides matching TRBD1. Germline trimming cut 1 base from V and 2 bases from J; bases unmatched to any gene: 5. This CDR3 comprises 15 residues. Germline CDR1 reads DFQATT; CDR2 reads SNEGSKA (reference sequence). The CDR3 nucleotides are TGCAGTGCTAGAGCGGCAGGACAGGCTGGAAACACCATATATTTT. It encodes CSARAAGQAGNTIYF.

This sequence joins TRBV5-1 and TRBJ2-1; 9 bases match TRBD2. Germline loops: CDR1 SGHRS, CDR2 YFSETQ. The trim removed 1 base at V and 10 bases at J, leaving 0 bases unmatched. The CDR3 runs to 12 residues. CDR3 nucleotides: TGCGCCAGCAGCTTGACTAGCGGGGAGCAGTTCTTC. It is translated as CASSLTSGEQFF.

This clonotype turned up a few times. J is TRBJ1-1 and V is TRBV5-1; D unclear. The V end was cut by 0 bases, the J end by 0 bases, with 6 bases between. Germline V lookup: CDR1 SGHRS, CDR2 YFSETQ. The CDR3 contains 14 residues. In nucleotides, the CDR3 is TGCGCCAGCAGCTTGGGGGTTATGAACACTGAAGCTTTCTTT. Protein sequence: CASSLGVMNTEAFF.

V gene TRBV7-9 combines with J gene TRBJ2-1; TRBD1 is a possible D gene (6 bases). This CDR3 spans 15 amino acids. Germline values: CDR1 SEHNR, CDR2 FQNEAQ (reference sequence). Trimming removed 3 bases at V and 3 bases at J, with 12 bases between. CDR3 coding DNA: TGTGCCAGCAGCTTTGGTGGACAGAACTACAATGAGCAGTTCTTC. Protein product: CASSFGGQNYNEQFF.

The chain carries TRBV28 and TRBJ1-6, with TRBD1 as a possible D gene (6 bases). Germline-derived CDR1 and CDR2 are MDHEN and SYDVKM. V lost 6 bases and J lost 6, with 15 bases in between. The CDR3 is 15 amino acids. The CDR3 spells CASSQAGGPNSPLHF. The CDR3 DNA reads as TGTGCCAGCAGCCAGGCGGGGGGCCCTAATTCACCCCTCCACTTT.

This clonotype was counted between two and nine times. The chain employs TRBV20-1 and TRBJ2-7; 12 positions match TRBD2. CDR1 is DFQATT and CDR2 is SNEGSKA in the germline V gene (reference sequence). With V trimmed by 2 bases and J by 5 bases, 7 bases remained unmatched. The CDR3 covers 15 residues. CDR3: CSARLAGGPGNEQYF. The CDR3, as DNA: TGCAGTGCTAGACTAGCGGGAGGGCCGGGCAACGAGCAGTACTTC.

V usage is TRBV7-3 and J usage is TRBJ1-6, with 7 nucleotides matching TRBD1. V lost 4 bases to trimming and J lost 7 bases; unmatched junction nucleotides: 7. The V gene's germline CDR1 is SGHTA and CDR2 FQGTGA. The CDR3 runs 15 residues. In nucleotides, the CDR3 is TGTGCCAGCAGCTCGGCCGGGACAGAAAATTCACCCCTCCACTTT. Its translation: CASSSAGTENSPLHF.

Sample share makes this clonotype medium-sized (0.01 to 0.1%). The V call is TRBV6-1, the J call TRBJ1-2, with 10 nucleotides matching TRBD1. This CDR3 spans 13 amino acids. Trimming took 4 bases from V and 5 from J; bases not matched to a gene: 1. Germline V gene sequence: CDR1 MNHNS, CDR2 SASEGT. Here the CDR3 reads CASSVDRGYGYTF. CDR3 nucleotides: TGTGCCAGCAGTGTGGACAGGGGGTATGGCTACACCTTC.

In its sample, this clonotype was seen many times. The chain uses TRBV20-1 and TRBJ1-3, with TRBD1 matching 7 bases. The V segment lost 4 bases and the J segment 2 bases; nucleotides outside the gene matches: 5. The CDR3 has 14 residues. Germline V CDR1 and CDR2: DFQATT, SNEGSKA (reference sequence). CDR3 amino acids: CSAIRGGPGNTIYF. The CDR3 coding sequence is TGCAGTGCTATAAGAGGGGGCCCTGGAAACACCATATATTTT.

This clonotype was counted only a few times. This chain links TRBV5-1 with TRBJ2-3; the D is unclear. V was clipped by 0 bases and J by 5 bases, with 13 bases between them. Germline V CDR1 and CDR2: SGHRS, YFSETQ. This CDR3 comprises 15 residues. CDR3 sequence (DNA): TGCGCCAGCAGCTTGGGTTGGACGGATGGAGATACGCAGTATTTT. It translates to CASSLGWTDGDTQYF.

This clonotype was recorded a few times. A much larger clonotype is one base distant, so this may be a read error. The chain combines TRBV5-5 with TRBJ1-5, with a possible D match to TRBD1 (5 bases). CDR1 and CDR2 from the germline V gene are SGHKS and YYEKEE (reference sequence). The CDR3 extends over 15 amino acids. CDR3 residues: CAGSPEDISNQPQHF. CDR3 in DNA: TGTGCCGGCAGCCCCGAGGACATAAGCAATCAGCCCCAGCATTTT.

The chain recombines TRBV4-2 with TRBJ1-5; D not resolved. Trimming cost V 2 bases and J 3 bases, with 5 bases left between them. The CDR3 runs to 13 residues. Per germline, CDR1 LGHNA and CDR2 YNFKEQ. The CDR3 spells CASSQSANQPQHF. CDR3 nucleotide sequence: TGTGCCAGCAGCCAATCGGCCAATCAGCCCCAGCATTTT.

This clonotype was counted only a few times. This rearrangement joins TRBV12-3 or TRBV12-4 to TRBJ2-5, with D perhaps matching TRBD1 (6 bases). With 6 bases removed from V and 5 bases from J, the gap between germline ends came to 25 bases. The CDR3 totals 17 residues. The CDR3 nucleotides are TGTGCCAGCAGCCTACCCTTGGGACACCCGACCTTGGAGACCCAGTACTTC. As protein: CASSLPLGHPTLETQYF.

V usage is TRBV13 and J usage is TRBJ1-6; no firm D call. Germline values: CDR1 PRHDT, CDR2 FYEKMQ (reference sequence). V was shortened by 4 bases and J by 7 bases, with 17 bases between the two germline ends. The CDR3 has 16 amino acids. The CDR3 region has the DNA TGTGCCAGCAGCTCTCCTGGGCAGGAGGTCAATTCACCCCTCCACTTT. The encoded protein is CASSSPGQEVNSPLHF.

The chain couples TRBV12-3 or TRBV12-4 to TRBJ2-7, with D perhaps TRBD1 or TRBD2 (5 bases each). Trimming cost V 5 bases and J 3 bases, with 14 bases left between them. The CDR3 is made up of 14 amino acids. This CDR3 is CASSLGELSYEQYF. The CDR3 DNA is TGTGCCAGCAGTCTAGGGGAGTTGAGCTACGAGCAGTACTTC.